This TCR beta chain was recovered during a study of T cell changes during pregnancy in multiple sclerosis. In germline, CDR1 is MGHRA, CDR2 YSYEKL. The CDR3 runs to 15 residues. V lost 0 bases and J lost 8, with 13 bases in between. A single count supports this clone. Profiled with immunoSEQ multiplex PCR; TCRdb holds only in-frame clones, not every one. The sample holds some 68,000 clones, roughly 90% seen once. This sequence joins TRBV4-1 and TRBJ1-4; weak D call: TRBD1 (5 bases). The TCR comes from a female donor with multiple sclerosis, enrolled in a pregnancy study. The specimen was peripheral blood, collected in the second trimester of pregnancy. CDR3 protein: CASSQDGQGGEKLFF. For the CDR3, the DNA is TGCGCCAGCAGCCAAGATGGGCAGGGAGGAGAAAAACTGTTTTTT.